This T cell receptor beta chain was profiled in a study of blood T cell repertoires in COVID-19. Study overall: Whether acute or convalescent, the COVID-19 samples came from the United States, Italy and Spain. T cells, B-cell-depleted T cells, or PBMCs provided the cDNA or gDNA that served as material.

CDR3 length: 14 amino acids. Germline V gene data show CDR1 as SNHLY and CDR2 as FYNNEI. Trimming pared 7 bases from V and 0 bases from J, leaving 13 bases between. Original analysis: Nucleated cell counts were estimated from reference gene primer amplification. Using immunoSEQ multiplex PCR, the repertoire was profiled, and TCRdb retains in-frame clones only, with some absent. V, J and clone size reflect that table, while D and trimming were determined from the DNA. The sample contains nearly 95,000 clones, about 90% of which appear only once. Sequences were obtained from peripheral blood. The receptor was isolated from a human donor with acute or convalescent COVID-19. The donor label of this sample is uncertain. The rearrangement links TRBV2 to TRBJ2-7; weak D call: TRBD2 (6 bases). CDR3 DNA: TGTGCCAGCACCACGAGGAGGGGCTCCTACGAGCAGTACTTC. Protein sequence: CASTTRRGSYEQYF.